Given below is one TCR beta chain in context. A quantity of about 0.5 to 1 ug RNA underwent reverse transcription using random hexamers. The TCR beta CDR3 was amplified by immunoSEQ multiplex PCR across 54 Vbeta, 13 Jbeta. Using its own MiXCR run on the immunoSEQ multiplex PCR reads, TCRdb lists one record per CDR3 protein. The table lists some 180,000 distinct CDR3 sequences, less than 95% of them singletons. This record belongs to a study of CD8 T cells in Susac syndrome. Germline assignment: CDR1 DFQATT and CDR2 SNEGSKA (reference sequence). The length of the CDR3 is 15 residues. Trimming took off 3 bases at V and 1 base at J, with 10 bases between the two ends.

J is TRBJ2-6 and V is TRBV20-1; D gene uncertain. The TCR sequence derives from a human donor in good health. Specimen: CD4+ T cells from PBMCs. The DNA of the CDR3 is TGCAGTGCTAGTGCTGGACCTTCTGGGGCCAACGTCCTGACTTTC. It translates to CSASAGPSGANVLTF.